A selection of T cell receptor beta chains follows, all from one sample in a study of monozygotic twins with inflammatory bowel disease. TCRdb reprocessed the 5' RACE reads; each CDR3 protein has one entry and no DNA is given. The sample table sets out approximately 150,000 distinct CDR3 sequences. Sequencing used blood. The receptors derive from a human donor with ulcerative colitis or Crohn's disease, or a healthy co-twin of an affected twin (not recorded which). Each CDR3 is given with its conserved first and last residue. Fields, in order: J gene, V gene, CDR3 protein.

J gene: TRBJ1-4
V gene: TRBV7-9
CDR3 protein: CASSLGSRGKLFF

J gene: TRBJ2-4
V gene: TRBV11-2
CDR3 protein: CASSFGQVKNIQYF

J gene: TRBJ1-5
V gene: TRBV6-2/TRBV6-3
CDR3 protein: CASSSIKWSPQHF

J gene: TRBJ2-4
V gene: TRBV7-2
CDR3 protein: CASSPGGTLAKNIQYF

J gene: TRBJ2-5
V gene: TRBV6-1
CDR3 protein: CASSEPQSQETQYF

J gene: TRBJ1-1
V gene: TRBV5-6
CDR3 protein: CASSFGRSKEAFF

J gene: TRBJ1-4
V gene: TRBV7-9
CDR3 protein: CASSSAHSWGKLFF

J gene: TRBJ1-5
V gene: TRBV2
CDR3 protein: CASSSDNGGNQPQHF

J gene: TRBJ1-3
V gene: TRBV4-3
CDR3 protein: CASSQDPAASGNTIYF

J gene: TRBJ2-3
V gene: TRBV7-9
CDR3 protein: CASSRSTGAADTQYF

J gene: TRBJ1-4
V gene: TRBV20-1
CDR3 protein: CSAAKQGTNEKLFF

J gene: TRBJ2-1
V gene: TRBV20-1
CDR3 protein: CSANKPPQGNEQFF

J gene: TRBJ2-5
V gene: TRBV27
CDR3 protein: CASSSLTSGGPLYF

J gene: TRBJ1-5
V gene: TRBV7-9
CDR3 protein: CASSMTGGAAQPQHF

J gene: TRBJ2-1
V gene: TRBV30
CDR3 protein: CAWSVNRGSYNEQFF

J gene: TRBJ2-7
V gene: TRBV29-1
CDR3 protein: CSVEDLSGSYEQYF

J gene: TRBJ2-7
V gene: TRBV5-1
CDR3 protein: CASSLETGDPLYEQYF

J gene: TRBJ1-2
V gene: TRBV7-2
CDR3 protein: CASSQDSRTYGYTF

J gene: TRBJ1-2
V gene: TRBV7-9
CDR3 protein: CASSLASLVGYTF

J gene: TRBJ1-1
V gene: TRBV12-3/TRBV12-4
CDR3 protein: CASKPGQGKVNTEAFF

J gene: TRBJ1-1
V gene: TRBV5-4
CDR3 protein: CASSFWLNTEAFF

J gene: TRBJ2-6
V gene: TRBV7-2
CDR3 protein: CASSLTTSSSGANVLTF

J gene: TRBJ1-1
V gene: TRBV7-2
CDR3 protein: CASSPRGRVDTEAFF

J gene: TRBJ1-1
V gene: TRBV29-1
CDR3 protein: CSVERQGNTEAFF

J gene: TRBJ2-5
V gene: TRBV5-1
CDR3 protein: CASSADREGETQYF

J gene: TRBJ1-2
V gene: TRBV19
CDR3 protein: CATSDWTGGYTF

J gene: TRBJ1-5
V gene: TRBV6-4
CDR3 protein: CASRPSGQQGKGGNQPQHF

J gene: TRBJ2-3
V gene: TRBV6-1
CDR3 protein: CASATFLAGGTDTQYF

J gene: TRBJ1-2
V gene: TRBV19
CDR3 protein: CASSMGQNYGYTF

J gene: TRBJ1-2
V gene: TRBV7-3
CDR3 protein: CASSPTDRAVGYTF

J gene: TRBJ2-6
V gene: TRBV11-2
CDR3 protein: CASSRSRENFMSSGANVLTF

J gene: TRBJ2-1
V gene: TRBV6-5
CDR3 protein: CASSYSMFRDRAWNEQFF

J gene: TRBJ2-7
V gene: TRBV5-1
CDR3 protein: CASRAGGGYEQYF

J gene: TRBJ2-7
V gene: TRBV7-2
CDR3 protein: CASSLPSGNYEQYF

J gene: TRBJ1-1
V gene: TRBV5-1
CDR3 protein: CASSSWTGKRNTEAFF

J gene: TRBJ2-3
V gene: TRBV7-8
CDR3 protein: CASSTWAGNAADTQYF

J gene: TRBJ2-7
V gene: TRBV20-1
CDR3 protein: CSASGGQGVRYEQYF

J gene: TRBJ2-3
V gene: TRBV20-1
CDR3 protein: CSAGPLAALTDTQYF

J gene: TRBJ1-1
V gene: TRBV5-1
CDR3 protein: CASSYSGGTEAFF

J gene: TRBJ2-1
V gene: TRBV20-1
CDR3 protein: CSAKSGGTGEQFF

J gene: TRBJ1-1
V gene: TRBV4-1
CDR3 protein: CASGNRGNTEAFF

J gene: TRBJ2-7
V gene: TRBV13
CDR3 protein: CASSFGTVSYEQYF

J gene: TRBJ2-3
V gene: TRBV11-1
CDR3 protein: CASSRLALSTLVSTDTQYF

J gene: TRBJ2-2
V gene: TRBV20-1
CDR3 protein: CSARGEGTYTGELFF

J gene: TRBJ2-6
V gene: TRBV20-1
CDR3 protein: CSARNPANPTGANVLTF

J gene: TRBJ2-6
V gene: TRBV20-1
CDR3 protein: CSASDHSSGANVLTF